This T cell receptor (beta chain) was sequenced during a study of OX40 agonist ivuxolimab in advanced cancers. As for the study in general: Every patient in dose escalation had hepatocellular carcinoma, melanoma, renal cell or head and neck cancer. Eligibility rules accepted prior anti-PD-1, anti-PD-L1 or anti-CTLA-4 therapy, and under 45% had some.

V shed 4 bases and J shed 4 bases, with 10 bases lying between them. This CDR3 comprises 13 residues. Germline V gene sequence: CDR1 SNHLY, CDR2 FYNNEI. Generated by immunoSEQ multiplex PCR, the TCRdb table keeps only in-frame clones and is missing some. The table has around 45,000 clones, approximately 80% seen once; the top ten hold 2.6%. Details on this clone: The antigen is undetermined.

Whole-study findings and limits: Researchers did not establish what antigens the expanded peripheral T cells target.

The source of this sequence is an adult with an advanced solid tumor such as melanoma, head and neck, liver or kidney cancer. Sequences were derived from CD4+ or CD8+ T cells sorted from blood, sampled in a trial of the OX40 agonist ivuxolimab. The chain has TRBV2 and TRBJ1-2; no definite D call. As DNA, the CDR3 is TGTGCCAGCAGTGGGCAGGCCTCCTATGGCTACACCTTC. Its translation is CASSGQASYGYTF.